A selection of T cell receptor beta chains follows, all from one sample in a study of blood T cell repertoires in COVID-19. Assay used: immunoSEQ multiplex PCR; TCRdb lists only in-frame clones, some missing. Here the sample spans about 180,000 clones, 80% to 90% being singletons. The sequencing input was peripheral blood. These TCRs come from a man aged 60 to 75 with acute or convalescent COVID-19. CDR3s include the opening cysteine and the closing phenylalanine or tryptophan. The D gene is left open where the match is weak. Only part of the rows carry a size: once, few, many, or a class if the clone is expanded.

TRBV28	NA	TRBD1	TRBJ1-4	CASSFRGNEKLFF	TGTGCCAGCAGTTTCAGGGGGAACGAAAAACTGTTTTTT
TRBV1	NA	NA	TRBJ2-1	CTSSQDRRPSRYNEQFF	TGCACCAGCAGCCAAGATCGACGGCCTAGCAGATACAATGAGCAGTTCTTC
TRBV28	NA	TRBD1	TRBJ1-6	CASSRRGLRSPLHF	TGTGCCAGCAGTCGCAGGGGGCTACGTTCACCCCTCCACTTT
TRBV7-9	NA	NA	TRBJ1-5	CASSLGSGVQPQHF	TGTGCCAGCAGCTTAGGGTCAGGGGTTCAGCCCCAGCATTTT
TRBV19	NA	NA	TRBJ1-4	CASIRPDSKATNEKLFF	TGTGCCAGTATCCGTCCGGACAGCAAAGCAACTAATGAAAAACTGTTTTTT
TRBV6-5	NA	TRBD2	TRBJ2-2	CASRVQRESTGELFF	TGTGCCAGCAGAGTCCAGCGGGAGAGTACCGGGGAGCTGTTTTTT
TRBV28	NA	NA	TRBJ1-3	CASSSEPGFGNTIYF	TGTGCCAGCAGTTCCGAACCGGGATTTGGAAACACCATATATTTT
TRBV13	NA	NA	TRBJ2-4	CASSPHLGAQNIQYF	TGTGCCAGCAGCCCCCATTTGGGGGCCCAAAACATTCAGTACTTC
TRBV3-1/TRBV3-2	NA	TRBD2	TRBJ2-7	CASSPTRGGLAAYEQYF	TGTGCCAGCAGCCCCACTCGGGGCGGACTAGCGGCTTACGAGCAGTACTTC
TRBV28	NA	NA	TRBJ2-7	CASSGTLSGNSYEQYF	TGTGCCAGCAGTGGGACTCTTAGCGGCAACTCCTACGAGCAGTACTTC
TRBV27	NA	NA	TRBJ1-1	CASSSTWQGANTEAFF	TGTGCCAGCAGTTCTACGTGGCAAGGGGCGAACACTGAAGCTTTCTTT
TRBV28	NA	NA	TRBJ1-1	CKNTEAFF	TGCAAGAACACTGAAGCTTTCTTT
TRBV3-1/TRBV3-2	NA	TRBD2	TRBJ2-3	CASSRIAGAADTQYF	TGTGCCAGCAGCCGAATAGCGGGAGCAGCAGATACGCAGTATTTT
TRBV28	NA	NA	TRBJ2-1	CASSASQGYNEQFF	TGTGCCAGCAGTGCCTCACAGGGCTACAATGAGCAGTTCTTC
TRBV6-1	NA	TRBD1	TRBJ1-2	CASSGLMAEGAHGYTF	TGTGCCAGCAGTGGGCTTATGGCGGAGGGGGCGCATGGCTACACCTTC
TRBV5-1	NA	NA	TRBJ2-4	CASSLEAGSQNIQYF	TGCGCCAGCAGCTTGGAGGCAGGGTCGCAAAACATTCAGTACTTC
TRBV21-1	NA	NA	TRBJ1-2	CASTIEGDRGPHGYTF	TGTGCCAGCACCATCGAGGGAGACAGGGGTCCCCATGGCTACACCTTC
TRBV10-3	NA	TRBD2	TRBJ2-1	CATLAGMGNEQFF	TGTGCCACTTTAGCGGGGATGGGGAATGAGCAGTTCTTC
TRBV5-6	NA	NA	TRBJ2-5	CASSSDTQETQYF	TGTGCCAGCAGCTCGGACACCCAAGAGACCCAGTACTTC
TRBV5-1	once	TRBD1	TRBJ1-2	CASSLEGGDYGYTF	TGCGCCAGCAGCTTGGAAGGGGGCGACTATGGCTACACCTTC
TRBV11-2	NA	TRBD2	TRBJ2-1	CASSASLAGRVHEQFF	TGTGCCAGCAGCGCCTCACTAGCGGGAAGGGTCCATGAGCAGTTCTTC
TRBV10-3	NA	TRBD2	TRBJ2-1	CAITSGRNNEQFF	TGTGCCATCACTAGCGGGAGGAACAATGAGCAGTTCTTC
TRBV5-6	NA	NA	TRBJ2-1	CASSLGRESREQFF	TGTGCCAGCAGCTTGGGACGGGAGAGCCGTGAGCAGTTCTTC
TRBV14	once	NA	TRBJ2-2	CASSPFWGGRNTGELFF	TGTGCCAGCAGCCCCTTTTGGGGAGGACGGAACACCGGGGAGCTGTTTTTT
TRBV4-2	few	TRBD2	TRBJ2-7	CASSHRRGETGYEQYF	TGTGCCAGCAGCCACCGACGGGGGGAGACGGGCTACGAGCAGTACTTC
TRBV7-2	NA	NA	TRBJ1-2	CASSTPQGRGYTF	TGTGCCAGCAGCACGCCACAGGGTAGAGGCTACACCTTC
TRBV7-9	NA	NA	TRBJ1-1	CASSLDGGTMNTEAFF	TGTGCCAGCAGTTTAGACGGGGGGACCATGAACACTGAAGCTTTCTTT
TRBV6-5	NA	TRBD1	TRBJ2-5	CASSYENRGFGETQYF	TGTGCCAGCAGTTACGAAAACAGGGGGTTCGGAGAGACCCAGTACTTC
TRBV7-2	NA	TRBD2	TRBJ2-7	CASSPGLAGVGEQYF	TGTGCCAGCAGCCCAGGACTAGCGGGAGTAGGCGAGCAGTACTTC
TRBV28	NA	NA	TRBJ1-1	CASSSSTGAEAFF	TGTGCCAGCAGTTCAAGCACCGGGGCTGAAGCTTTCTTT
TRBV28	NA	TRBD2	TRBJ2-2	CASKTAGGGFAGSGELFF	TGTGCCAGCAAGACTGCGGGAGGGGGCTTTGCGGGATCCGGGGAGCTGTTTTTT
TRBV11-2	once	NA	TRBJ2-1	CASSLDFGSGPYNEQFF	TGTGCCAGCAGCTTAGATTTCGGTAGCGGCCCCTACAATGAGCAGTTCTTC
TRBV19	NA	NA	TRBJ2-7	CASSIVPRQAGSYEQYF	TGTGCCAGTAGTATAGTCCCCAGGCAGGCGGGCTCCTACGAGCAGTACTTC
TRBV28	NA	NA	TRBJ2-7	CASRASAAVFYEQYF	TGTGCCAGCAGAGCATCGGCAGCGGTCTTTTACGAGCAGTACTTC
TRBV6-5	NA	NA	TRBJ1-1	CASSRQVNTEAFF	TGTGCCAGCAGCCGGCAGGTGAACACTGAAGCTTTCTTT
TRBV4-2	once	TRBD2	TRBJ2-3	CASSQDFRREGNTQYF	TGTGCCAGCAGCCAAGATTTTCGGCGGGAGGGTAATACGCAGTATTTT
TRBV7-6	NA	NA	TRBJ2-2	CASSQQGVGTGELFF	TGTGCCAGCAGCCAACAGGGCGTAGGCACCGGGGAGCTGTTTTTT